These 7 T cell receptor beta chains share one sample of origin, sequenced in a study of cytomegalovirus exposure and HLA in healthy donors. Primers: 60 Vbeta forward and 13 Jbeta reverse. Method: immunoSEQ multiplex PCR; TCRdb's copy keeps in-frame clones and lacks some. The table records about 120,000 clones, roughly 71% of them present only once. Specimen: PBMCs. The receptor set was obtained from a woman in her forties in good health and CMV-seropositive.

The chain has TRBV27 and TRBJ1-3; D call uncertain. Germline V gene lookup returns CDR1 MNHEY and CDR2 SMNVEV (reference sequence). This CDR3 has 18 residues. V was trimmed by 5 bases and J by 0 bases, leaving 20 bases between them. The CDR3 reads CASSPLAAPRSSGNTIYF. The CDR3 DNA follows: TGTGCCAGCAGTCCGTTGGCGGCCCCGCGCTCCTCTGGAAACACCATATATTTT.

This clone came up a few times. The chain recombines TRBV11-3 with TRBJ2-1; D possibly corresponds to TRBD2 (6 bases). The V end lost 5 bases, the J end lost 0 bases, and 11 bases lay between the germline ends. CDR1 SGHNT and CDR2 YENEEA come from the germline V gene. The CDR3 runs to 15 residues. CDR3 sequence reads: CASSGRPASYNEQFF. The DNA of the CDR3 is TGTGCCAGCAGCGGGAGGCCGGCCTCCTACAATGAGCAGTTCTTC.

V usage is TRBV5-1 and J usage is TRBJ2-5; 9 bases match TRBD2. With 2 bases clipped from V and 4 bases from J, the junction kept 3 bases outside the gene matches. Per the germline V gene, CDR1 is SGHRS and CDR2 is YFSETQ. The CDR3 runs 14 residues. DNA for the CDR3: TGCGCCAGCAGCTTAGGACTAGCGACAGAGACCCAGTACTTC. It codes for CASSLGLATETQYF.

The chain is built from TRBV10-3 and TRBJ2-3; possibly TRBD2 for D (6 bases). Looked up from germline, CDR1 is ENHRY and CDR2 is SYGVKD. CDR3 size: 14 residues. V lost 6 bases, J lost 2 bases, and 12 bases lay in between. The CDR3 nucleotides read TGTGCCATCAGGGGGCGGGACTCCACAGATACGCAGTATTTT. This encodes CAIRGRDSTDTQYF.

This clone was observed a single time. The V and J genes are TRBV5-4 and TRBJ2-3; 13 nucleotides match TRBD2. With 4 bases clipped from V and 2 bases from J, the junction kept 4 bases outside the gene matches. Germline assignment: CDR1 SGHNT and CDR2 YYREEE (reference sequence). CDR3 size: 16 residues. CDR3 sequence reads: CASSVGTSGTTDTQYF. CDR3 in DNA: TGTGCCAGCAGCGTCGGGACTAGCGGGACCACAGATACGCAGTATTTT.

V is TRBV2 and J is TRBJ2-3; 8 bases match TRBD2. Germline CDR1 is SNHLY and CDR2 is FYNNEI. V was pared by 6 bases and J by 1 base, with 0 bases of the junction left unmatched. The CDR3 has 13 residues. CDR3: CASRREGTDTQYF. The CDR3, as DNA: TGTGCCAGCAGGCGGGAGGGCACAGATACGCAGTATTTT.

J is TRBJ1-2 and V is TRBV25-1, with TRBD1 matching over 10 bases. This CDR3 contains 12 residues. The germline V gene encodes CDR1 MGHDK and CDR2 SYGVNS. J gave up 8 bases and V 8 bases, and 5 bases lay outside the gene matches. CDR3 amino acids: CASGDRGYGYTF. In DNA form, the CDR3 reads TGTGCCAGCGGGGACAGGGGTTACGGCTACACCTTC.